The next 24 T cell receptor beta chains were all read from a single sample in a study of CD8 T cells in Susac syndrome. Random hexamers served to reverse transcribe roughly 0.5 to 1 ug RNA. A single record per CDR3 protein comes from TCRdb applying MiXCR to the immunoSEQ multiplex PCR reads. Among about 140,000 distinct CDR3 sequences listed, 85% to 95% were seen once. Sequencing was performed on CD8+ T cells from PBMCs. Receptors originate from a human donor in good health.

This chain joins TRBV6-1 and TRBJ2-1, with D unclear. This CDR3 has 12 residues. The ends were cut back, 3 bases at V and 8 bases at J, with 8 bases in the middle. Germline V gene data show CDR1 as MNHNS and CDR2 as SASEGT. The CDR3, as DNA: TGTGCCAGCAGTGATGGCAGACATGAGCAGTTCTTC. Translated: CASSDGRHEQFF.

V and J are TRBV30 and TRBJ1-1, with TRBD1 matching 7 bases. The V segment lost 5 bases and the J segment 3 bases; nucleotides outside the gene matches: 6. Germline V gene data show CDR1 as GTSNPN and CDR2 as SVGIG (reference sequence). The length of the CDR3 is 13 residues. CDR3 bases: TGTGCCTGGTCGACAGGGATTGACACTGAAGCTTTCTTT. This gives the protein CAWSTGIDTEAFF.

The V and J genes are TRBV7-9 and TRBJ2-1, with D unresolved. CDR1 is SEHNR, CDR2 FQNEAQ, per germline (reference sequence). Trimming removed 5 bases from V and 7 bases from J, with 15 bases in between. The CDR3 runs to 14 residues. The CDR3 protein is CASSIPLTPNEQFF. The CDR3 region has the DNA TGTGCCAGCAGCATTCCCCTAACGCCAAATGAGCAGTTCTTC.

The rearrangement links TRBV27 to TRBJ2-1; D perhaps matches TRBD1 (5 bases). The germline CDR1 and CDR2 sequences are MNHEY and SMNVEV (reference sequence). V lost 6 bases to trimming and J lost 9 bases, with 21 bases between them. The CDR3 totals 15 residues. CDR3 coding DNA: TGTGCCAGCAGGACAGACCCACCCGGTTATGGTGAGCAGTTCTTC. Translating it yields CASRTDPPGYGEQFF.

V is TRBV6-5 and J is TRBJ2-7; 8 bases line up with TRBD2. V shed 2 bases and J 6 bases; nucleotides not matched to a gene: 9. Germline CDR1 reads MNHEY; CDR2 reads SVGAGI. The CDR3 length is 15 residues. CDR3 DNA: TGTGCCAGCAGTTACGGTTCGGGAGGGCTTGGCGAGCAGTACTTC. Translated, it gives CASSYGSGGLGEQYF.

This clonotype showed up just once. The chain employs TRBV24-1 and TRBJ2-5; perhaps D is TRBD1 or TRBD2 (5 bases each). The V and J ends lost 2 bases and 4 bases respectively, with 10 bases between them. This CDR3 is 14 amino acids long. In germline, CDR1 is KGHDR, CDR2 SFDVKD. The CDR3 DNA is TGTGCCACCAGTGATTCCTCCGGGACAGAGACCCAGTACTTC. Its protein product is CATSDSSGTETQYF.

The chain has TRBV7-9 and TRBJ2-5; D is ambiguous. Trimming removed 8 bases at V and 3 bases at J, with 19 bases between. The CDR3 covers 15 residues. CDR1 SEHNR and CDR2 FQNEAQ come from the germline V gene (reference sequence). CDR3: CASVLRPATEETQYF. CDR3 nucleotide sequence: TGTGCCAGCGTCCTGAGACCAGCCACCGAAGAGACCCAGTACTTC. Filled out from reference TRBV7-9 and TRBJ2-5, the complete variable domain reads DTGVSQNPRHKITKRGQNVTFRCDPISEHNRLYWYRQTLGQGPEFLTYFQNEAQLEKSRLLSDRFSAERPKGSFSTLEIQRTEQGDSAMYLCASVLRPATEETQYFGPGTRLLVL.

The genes are TRBV2 and TRBJ2-7, with TRBD1 matching over 7 bases. J was trimmed by 2 bases and V by 5 bases; bases with no gene match: 6. The CDR3 totals 14 residues. Germline V gives CDR1 SNHLY, CDR2 FYNNEI. CDR3 sequence: CASSPGTVPYEQYF. CDR3 nucleotides: TGTGCCAGCAGTCCCGGGACAGTTCCCTACGAGCAGTACTTC.

This clonotype was observed a few times. This chain joins TRBV29-1 and TRBJ2-2; D not certain. CDR3 length equals 12 residues. Germline CDR1 and CDR2: SQVTM and ANQGSEA. Trimming stripped 4 bases from V and 1 base from J, with 4 bases between. CDR3 loop: CSVGRNTGELFF. The CDR3, as DNA: TGCAGCGTTGGGAGGAACACCGGGGAGCTGTTTTTT.

The V gene is TRBV27, the J gene TRBJ2-1; no reliable D call. From germline, CDR1 is MNHEY and CDR2 SMNVEV (reference sequence). The CDR3 is made up of 11 amino acids. Trimming removed 3 bases at V and 14 bases at J, with 11 bases between. The CDR3 sequence is CASSLGKKEFF. CDR3 sequence (DNA): TGTGCCAGCAGTTTGGGGAAAAAGGAGTTCTTC.

The chain employs TRBV2 and TRBJ2-1; 10 bases are shared with TRBD2. Germline CDR1 reads SNHLY; CDR2 reads FYNNEI. Unmatched junction bases numbered 4, after V lost 5 bases and J lost 3 bases. The CDR3 loop spans 15 amino acids. The CDR3 here is CASSFGTSDYNEQFF. Here the CDR3 DNA reads TGTGCCAGCAGTTTCGGGACTAGCGACTACAATGAGCAGTTCTTC.

In DNA, the CDR3 is TGCAGCGTTGTACTCAGCAACACTGAAGCTTTCTTT. Translating it yields CSVVLSNTEAFF. V usage is TRBV29-1 and J usage is TRBJ1-1; the D is unclear. V was trimmed by 4 bases and J by 2 bases, leaving 8 bases between them. The CDR3 runs to 12 residues. CDR1 and CDR2 from the germline V gene are SQVTM and ANQGSEA. The full variable domain, its missing parts supplied by reference TRBV29-1 and TRBJ1-1, is SAVISQKPSRDICQRGTSLTIQCQVDSQVTMMFWYRQQPGQSLTLIATANQGSEATYESGFVIDKFPISRPNLTFSTLTVSNMSPEDSSIYLCSVVLSNTEAFFGQGTRLTVV.

The chain has TRBV29-1 and TRBJ2-7, with 8 bases fitting TRBD2. The J segment lost 2 bases and the V segment lost 7 bases, leaving 4 bases of the junction unmatched. Germline V CDR1 and CDR2: SQVTM, ANQGSEA. The CDR3 is 12 residues long. The DNA of the CDR3 is TGCAGCGCTGTAGCGGGGCCCTACGAGCAGTACTTC. Translating gives CSAVAGPYEQYF.

The chain links TRBV7-9 to TRBJ2-1; TRBD2 matches at 9 bases. Looked up from germline, CDR1 is SEHNR and CDR2 is FQNEAQ (reference sequence). This CDR3 is 15 amino acids long. With V trimmed by 2 bases and J by 7 bases, 6 bases remained unmatched. For the CDR3, the DNA is TGTGCCAGCAGCTTAATAGCGGGAGTTTGGAATGAGCAGTTCTTC. It specifies CASSLIAGVWNEQFF.

This sequence joins TRBV20-1 and TRBJ2-1; TRBD2 matches 14 bases. Germline CDR1 and CDR2: DFQATT and SNEGSKA (reference sequence). V lost 6 bases, J lost 9 bases, and 7 bases stayed unmatched. The CDR3 spans 14 residues. The CDR3 DNA is TGCAGTGCGTTGGGACTAGCGGGAGATTTTGAGCAGTTCTTC. Translation: CSALGLAGDFEQFF.

This clonotype was seen a single time. The gene calls are TRBV28 and TRBJ2-7; D unresolved. The germline V and J ends were trimmed by 3 bases and 0 bases, with 9 bases remaining between them. From germline, CDR1 is MDHEN and CDR2 SYDVKM. This CDR3 region has 14 residues. CDR3 DNA sequence: TGTGCCAGCAGTTTGGACCTTAGCTCCTACGAGCAGTACTTC. Translating gives CASSLDLSSYEQYF.

This rearrangement joins TRBV9 to TRBJ2-6; 7 bases match TRBD1. The germline V gene has CDR1 SGDLS and CDR2 YYNGEE. The CDR3 is made up of 17 amino acids. V shed 4 bases, J shed 0 bases, and the junction held 7 bases outside the gene matches. The CDR3 region is CASSHWDRNSGANVLTF. CDR3 in DNA: TGTGCCAGCAGCCATTGGGACAGAAACTCTGGGGCCAACGTCCTGACTTTC.

The chain recombines TRBV27 with TRBJ1-1; D unresolved. V was cut by 6 bases and J by 5 bases, with 16 bases left in between. CDR1 is MNHEY, CDR2 SMNVEV, per germline (reference sequence). The CDR3 extends over 14 amino acids. In DNA form, the CDR3 reads TGTGCCAGCAGCAGAACACCGCCGGAAACTGAAGCTTTCTTT. Translation gives CASSRTPPETEAFF.

The genes are TRBV30 and TRBJ2-3; perhaps TRBD2 as D (6 bases). Per the germline V gene, CDR1 is GTSNPN and CDR2 is SVGIG (reference sequence). The V end was cut by 4 bases, the J end by 3 bases, with 17 bases between. The CDR3 sequence is 15 residues long. Here the CDR3 DNA reads TGTGCCTGGATCCCCTGGAGGGACGGGACAGATACGCAGTATTTT. Protein product: CAWIPWRDGTDTQYF.

Only one count was recorded for this clonotype. V usage is TRBV15 and J usage is TRBJ1-2; D is undetermined. Germline CDR1 is LNHNV and CDR2 is YYDKDF (reference sequence). V was trimmed by 2 bases and J by 0 bases, leaving 10 bases between them. The CDR3 length is 15 residues. The CDR3 spells CATSRTQVANYGYTF. CDR3 nucleotide sequence: TGTGCCACCAGCAGAACTCAGGTTGCTAACTATGGCTACACCTTC.

The chain combines TRBV19 with TRBJ2-1; 8 bases agree with TRBD2. The germline CDR1 and CDR2 sequences are LNHDA and SQIVND (reference sequence). The CDR3 spans 15 residues. Trimming removed 5 bases from V and 0 bases from J; junction bases left unmatched: 3. CDR3 DNA: TGTGCCAGTAGTTGGAGCGGGGGCTCCTACAATGAGCAGTTCTTC. Translation gives CASSWSGGSYNEQFF.

The gene calls are TRBV6-5 and TRBJ2-7, with D perhaps being TRBD1 or TRBD2 (5 bases each). CDR1 is MNHEY, CDR2 SVGAGI, per germline. Deletions cut 2 bases from V and 4 bases from J, with 9 bases between. The CDR3 length is 13 residues. The DNA of the CDR3 is TGTGCCAGCAGTTACGGTGAGGGGTACGAGCAGTACTTC. Amino acids: CASSYGEGYEQYF.

The genes are TRBV2 and TRBJ2-2; TRBD2 agrees at 10 bases. V shed 6 bases and J 1 base; nucleotides not matched to a gene: 2. The CDR3 is 15 residues long. Per the germline V gene, CDR1 is SNHLY and CDR2 is FYNNEI. The CDR3 spells CASRGLAENTGELFF. Here the CDR3 DNA reads TGTGCCAGCAGAGGACTAGCGGAGAACACCGGGGAGCTGTTTTTT.

The V and J genes are TRBV7-2 and TRBJ2-3; D gene unclear. The CDR3 extends over 11 amino acids. Germline CDR1 is SGHTA and CDR2 is FQGNSA. V gave up 6 bases and J gave up 3 bases, with 4 bases separating them. Here the CDR3 DNA reads TGTGCCAGCAGGTGGACAGATACGCAGTATTTT. It specifies CASRWTDTQYF.